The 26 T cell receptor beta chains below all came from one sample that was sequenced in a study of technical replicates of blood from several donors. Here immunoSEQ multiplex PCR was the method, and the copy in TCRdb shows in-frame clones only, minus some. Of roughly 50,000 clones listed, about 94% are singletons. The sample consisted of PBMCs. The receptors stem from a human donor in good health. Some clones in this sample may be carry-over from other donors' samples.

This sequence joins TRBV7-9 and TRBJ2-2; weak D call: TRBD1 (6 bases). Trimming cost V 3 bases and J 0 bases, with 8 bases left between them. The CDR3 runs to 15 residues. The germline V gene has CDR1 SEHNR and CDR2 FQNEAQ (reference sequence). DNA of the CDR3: TGTGCCAGCAGCTTGGGGGCCACGAACACCGGGGAGCTGTTTTTT. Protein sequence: CASSLGATNTGELFF.

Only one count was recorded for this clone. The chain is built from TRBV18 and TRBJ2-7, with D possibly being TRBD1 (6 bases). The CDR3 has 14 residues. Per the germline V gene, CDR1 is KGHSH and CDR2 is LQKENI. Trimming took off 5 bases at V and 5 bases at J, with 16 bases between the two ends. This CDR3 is CASSIDRSAHEQYF. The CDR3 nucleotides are TGTGCCAGCTCAATCGACAGGTCTGCTCACGAGCAGTACTTC.

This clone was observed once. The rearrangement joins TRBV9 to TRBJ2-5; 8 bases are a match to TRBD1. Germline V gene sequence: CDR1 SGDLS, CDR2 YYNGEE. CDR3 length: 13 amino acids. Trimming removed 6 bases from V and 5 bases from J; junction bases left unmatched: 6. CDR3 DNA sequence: TGTGCCAGCACCCGGACAGGGATGGAGACCCAGTACTTC. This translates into CASTRTGMETQYF. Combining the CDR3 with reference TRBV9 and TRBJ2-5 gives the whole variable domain DSGVTQTPKHLITATGQRVTLRCSPRSGDLSVYWYQQSLDQGLQFLIQYYNGEERAKGNILERFSAQQFPDLHSELNLSSLELGDSALYFCASTRTGMETQYFGPGTRLLVL.

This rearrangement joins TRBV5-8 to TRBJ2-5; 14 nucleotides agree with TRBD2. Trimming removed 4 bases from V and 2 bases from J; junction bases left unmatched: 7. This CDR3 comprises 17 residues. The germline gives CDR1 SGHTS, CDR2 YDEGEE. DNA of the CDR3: TGTGCCAGCAGCCTGAGGACTAGCGGGGGGTGGCAAGAGACCCAGTACTTC. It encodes CASSLRTSGGWQETQYF.

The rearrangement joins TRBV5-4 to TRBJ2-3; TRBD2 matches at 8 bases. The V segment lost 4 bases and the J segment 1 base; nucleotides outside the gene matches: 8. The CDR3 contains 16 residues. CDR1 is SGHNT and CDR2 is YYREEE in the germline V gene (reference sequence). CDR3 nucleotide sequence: TGTGCCAGCAGCGAGGGACTAGGTAGAGGCACAGATACGCAGTATTTT. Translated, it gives CASSEGLGRGTDTQYF.

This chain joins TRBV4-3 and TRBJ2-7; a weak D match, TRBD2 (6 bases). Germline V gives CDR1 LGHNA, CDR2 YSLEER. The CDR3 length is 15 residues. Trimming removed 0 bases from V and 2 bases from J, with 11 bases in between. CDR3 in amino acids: CASSQDRGVTYEQYF. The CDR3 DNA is TGCGCCAGCAGCCAAGATCGCGGGGTAACCTACGAGCAGTACTTC.

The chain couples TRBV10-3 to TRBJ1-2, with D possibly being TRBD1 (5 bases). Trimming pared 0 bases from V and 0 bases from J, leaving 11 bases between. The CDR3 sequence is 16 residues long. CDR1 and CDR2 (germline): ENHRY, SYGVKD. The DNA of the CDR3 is TGTGCCATCAGTGAGTCAAGCGGGGCAGCTAACTATGGCTACACCTTC. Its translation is CAISESSGAANYGYTF.

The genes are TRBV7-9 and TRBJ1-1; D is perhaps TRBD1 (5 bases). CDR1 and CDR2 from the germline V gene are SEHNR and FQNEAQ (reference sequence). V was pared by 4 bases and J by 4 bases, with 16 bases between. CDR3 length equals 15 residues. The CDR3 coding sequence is TGTGCCAGCAGCTCTGTCGGGGGGAAGGTCACTGAAGCTTTCTTT. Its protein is CASSSVGGKVTEAFF.

CDR3 region: CASSRSVDNSPLHF. CDR3 sequence (DNA): TGTGCCAGTAGTCGGAGCGTGGATAATTCACCCCTCCACTTT. This rearrangement joins TRBV19 to TRBJ1-6, with no clear D. V gave up 5 bases and J gave up 5 bases, with 10 bases separating them. The CDR3 is 14 residues long. CDR1 LNHDA and CDR2 SQIVND come from the germline V gene (reference sequence).

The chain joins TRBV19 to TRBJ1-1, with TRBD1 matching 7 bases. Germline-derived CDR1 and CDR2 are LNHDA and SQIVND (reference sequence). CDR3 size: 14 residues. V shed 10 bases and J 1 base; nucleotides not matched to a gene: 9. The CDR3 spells CATRSTGSNTEAFF. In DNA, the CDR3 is TGTGCCACTCGATCGACAGGGTCGAACACTGAAGCTTTCTTT.

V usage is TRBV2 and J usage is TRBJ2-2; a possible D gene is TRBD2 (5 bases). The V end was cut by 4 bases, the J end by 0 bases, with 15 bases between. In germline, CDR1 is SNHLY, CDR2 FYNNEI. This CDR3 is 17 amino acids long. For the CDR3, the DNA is TGTGCCAGCAGTGCATCGCCGACTACCGCGAACACCGGGGAGCTGTTTTTT. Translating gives CASSASPTTANTGELFF.

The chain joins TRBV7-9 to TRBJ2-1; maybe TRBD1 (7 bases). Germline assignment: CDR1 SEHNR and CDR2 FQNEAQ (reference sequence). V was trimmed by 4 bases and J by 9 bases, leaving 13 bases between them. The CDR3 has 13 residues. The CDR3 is CASSWDQGGEQFF. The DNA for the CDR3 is TGTGCCAGCAGCTGGGACCAGGGGGGTGAGCAGTTCTTC.

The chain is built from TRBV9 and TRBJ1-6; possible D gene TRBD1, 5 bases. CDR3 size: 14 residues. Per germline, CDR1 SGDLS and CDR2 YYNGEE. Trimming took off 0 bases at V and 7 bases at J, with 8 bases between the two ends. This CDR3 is CASSVGGGNSPLHF. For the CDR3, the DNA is TGTGCCAGCAGCGTAGGCGGGGGGAATTCACCCCTCCACTTT.

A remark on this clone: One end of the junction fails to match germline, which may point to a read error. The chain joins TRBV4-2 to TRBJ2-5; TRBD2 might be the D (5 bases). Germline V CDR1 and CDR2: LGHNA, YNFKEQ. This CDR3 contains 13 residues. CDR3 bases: TGTGCCAGCAGCCAAGACGATCAGCGGCAGAAGAACTTC. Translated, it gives CASSQDDQRQKNF.

CDR3 loop: CASSLAGSLTDTQYF. The DNA of the CDR3 is TGTGCCAGCAGCTTAGCGGGGAGCCTCACAGATACGCAGTATTTT. The chain joins TRBV7-8 to TRBJ2-3, with D perhaps TRBD2 (5 bases). V was trimmed by 0 bases and J by 2 bases, leaving 9 bases between them. This CDR3 is built from 15 residues. The germline gives CDR1 SGHVS, CDR2 FQNEAQ.

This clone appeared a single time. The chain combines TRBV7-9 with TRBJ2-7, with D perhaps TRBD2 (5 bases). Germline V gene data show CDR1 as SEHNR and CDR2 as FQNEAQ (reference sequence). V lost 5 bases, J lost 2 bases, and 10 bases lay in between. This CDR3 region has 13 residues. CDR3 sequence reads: CASSQPSPYEQYF. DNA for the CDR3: TGTGCCAGCAGCCAACCTAGCCCCTACGAGCAGTACTTC.

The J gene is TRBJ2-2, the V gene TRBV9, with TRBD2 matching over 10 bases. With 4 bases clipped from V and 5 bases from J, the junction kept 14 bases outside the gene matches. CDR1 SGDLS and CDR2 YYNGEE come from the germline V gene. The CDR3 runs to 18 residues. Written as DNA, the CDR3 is TGTGCCAGCAGCCCCATAGTGGTAGCGGGGGGATTTACCGGGGAGCTGTTTTTT. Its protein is CASSPIVVAGGFTGELFF.

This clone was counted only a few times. The CDR3 DNA reads TGTGCCAGCAGCGGTACTAGCGACAATGAGCAGTTCTTC. Encoded protein: CASSGTSDNEQFF. The chain couples TRBV9 to TRBJ2-1, with TRBD2 matching over 7 bases. This CDR3 is built from 13 residues. The germline V gene has CDR1 SGDLS and CDR2 YYNGEE. V was pared by 3 bases and J by 5 bases, with 2 bases of the junction left unmatched.

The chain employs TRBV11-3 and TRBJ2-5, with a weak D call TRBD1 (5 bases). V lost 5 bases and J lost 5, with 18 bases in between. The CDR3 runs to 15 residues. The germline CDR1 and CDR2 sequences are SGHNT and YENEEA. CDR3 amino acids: CASSPLMGPVETQYF. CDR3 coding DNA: TGTGCCAGCAGCCCCCTTATGGGGCCAGTTGAGACCCAGTACTTC.

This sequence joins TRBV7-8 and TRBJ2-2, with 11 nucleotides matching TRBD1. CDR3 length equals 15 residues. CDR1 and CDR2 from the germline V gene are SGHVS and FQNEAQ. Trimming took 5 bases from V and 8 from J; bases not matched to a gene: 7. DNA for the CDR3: TGTGCCAGCAGCGCCGGACAGGGGGCGTCGGGGGAGCTGTTTTTT. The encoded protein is CASSAGQGASGELFF.

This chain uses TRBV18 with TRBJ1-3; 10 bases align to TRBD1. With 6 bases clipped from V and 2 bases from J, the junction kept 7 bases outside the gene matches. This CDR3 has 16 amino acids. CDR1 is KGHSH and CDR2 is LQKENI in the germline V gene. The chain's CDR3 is CASSPVGTGAGNTIYF. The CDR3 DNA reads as TGTGCCAGCTCCCCTGTAGGGACAGGGGCTGGAAACACCATATATTTT.

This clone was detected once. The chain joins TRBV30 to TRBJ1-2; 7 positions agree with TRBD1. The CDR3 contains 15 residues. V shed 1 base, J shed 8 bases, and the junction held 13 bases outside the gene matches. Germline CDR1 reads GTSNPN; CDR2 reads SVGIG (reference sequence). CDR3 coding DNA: TGTGCCTGGAGTGAGAGGACAGGTCTCTGGGTAGGCTACACCTTC. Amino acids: CAWSERTGLWVGYTF.

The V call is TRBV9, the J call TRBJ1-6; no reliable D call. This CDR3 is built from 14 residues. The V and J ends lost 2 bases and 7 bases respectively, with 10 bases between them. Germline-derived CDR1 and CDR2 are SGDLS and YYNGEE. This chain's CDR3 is CASSVSQENSPLHF. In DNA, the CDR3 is TGTGCCAGCAGCGTTAGTCAGGAAAATTCACCCCTCCACTTT.

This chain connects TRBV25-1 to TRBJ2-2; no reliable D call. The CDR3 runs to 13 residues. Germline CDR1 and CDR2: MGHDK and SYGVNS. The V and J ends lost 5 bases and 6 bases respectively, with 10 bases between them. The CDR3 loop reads CASSLVLPGELFF. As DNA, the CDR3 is TGTGCCAGCAGTTTGGTCCTACCCGGGGAGCTGTTTTTT.

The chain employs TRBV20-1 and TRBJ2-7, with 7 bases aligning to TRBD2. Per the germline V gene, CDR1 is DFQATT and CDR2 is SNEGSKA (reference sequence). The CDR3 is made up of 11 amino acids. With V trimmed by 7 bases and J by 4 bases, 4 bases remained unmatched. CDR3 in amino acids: CSVQAGYEQYF. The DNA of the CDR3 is TGCAGTGTTCAAGCGGGGTACGAGCAGTACTTC.

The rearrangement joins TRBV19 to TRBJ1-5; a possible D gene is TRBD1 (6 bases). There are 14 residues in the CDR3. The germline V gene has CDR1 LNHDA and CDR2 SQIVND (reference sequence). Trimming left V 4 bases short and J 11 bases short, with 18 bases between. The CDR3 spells CASSKQGSLSAQHF. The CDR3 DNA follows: TGTGCCAGTAGTAAACAGGGCTCCCTATCAGCCCAGCATTTT. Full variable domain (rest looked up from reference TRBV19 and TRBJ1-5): DGGITQSPKYLFRKEGQNVTLSCEQNLNHDAMYWYRQDPGQGLRLIYYSQIVNDFQKGDIAEGYSVSREKKESFPLTVTSAQKNPTAFYLCASSKQGSLSAQHFGDGTRLSIL.